These 5 T cell receptor beta chains came from one sample sequenced in a study of T cell responses to AZD1222 COVID-19 vaccine. Using immunoSEQ multiplex PCR, the repertoire was profiled, and TCRdb retains in-frame clones only, with some absent. This table has fewer than 130,000 clones, about 94% appearing once. This material consisted of peripheral blood, taken 28 days after the second AZD1222 dose. These receptors all stem from an adult who received the AZD1222 COVID-19 vaccine.

The J gene is TRBJ1-2, the V gene TRBV5-6; D may be TRBD1 (5 bases). The germline V and J ends were trimmed by 0 bases and 4 bases, with 13 bases remaining between them. Per germline, CDR1 SGHDT and CDR2 YYEEEE. The CDR3 has 15 amino acids. The CDR3 DNA sequence: TGTGCCAGCAGCTTGGACAGGTCTTTGTTCTATGGCTACACCTTC. This encodes CASSLDRSLFYGYTF. Using reference TRBV5-6 and TRBJ1-2 for the parts outside the CDR3, the full variable domain is DAGVTQSPTHLIKTRGQQVTLRCSPKSGHDTVSWYQQALGQGPQFIFQYYEEEERQRGNFPDRFSGHQFPNYSSELNVNALLLGDSALYLCASSLDRSLFYGYTFGSGTRLTVV.

On this clone itself: This sample also contains other DNA sequences that code for the same CDR3. This sequence joins TRBV7-9 and TRBJ2-6; D is unresolved. The CDR3 spans 15 residues. The germline gives CDR1 SEHNR, CDR2 FQNEAQ (reference sequence). Between the trimmed V and J ends, which lost 2 bases and 0 bases, there was a span of 5 bases. The CDR3, as DNA: TGTGCCAGCAGCTTAAGGAGCTCTGGGGCCAACGTCCTGACTTTC. Residues: CASSLRSSGANVLTF.

The chain carries TRBV18 and TRBJ2-7, with D tentatively TRBD1 or TRBD2 (5 bases each). Trimming removed 2 bases from V and 1 base from J, with 12 bases in between. The CDR3 totals 15 residues. Germline lookup yields CDR1 KGHSH and CDR2 LQKENI. The CDR3 sequence is CASSPRDGRSYEQYF. CDR3 DNA sequence: TGTGCCAGCTCACCAAGGGACGGACGATCCTACGAGCAGTACTTC.

V is TRBV10-3 and J is TRBJ2-7, with 12 bases matching TRBD2. The trim removed 4 bases at V and 5 bases at J, leaving 3 bases unmatched. CDR1 and CDR2 (germline): ENHRY, SYGVKD. The CDR3 is made up of 14 amino acids. This CDR3 reads CAISASGRANEQYF. CDR3 nucleotide sequence: TGTGCCATCAGTGCTAGCGGGAGGGCCAACGAGCAGTACTTC.

This chain connects TRBV12-5 to TRBJ1-2; no firm D call. The CDR3 has 15 residues. CDR1 LGHNT and CDR2 FRNRAP come from the germline V gene. Between the trimmed V and J ends, which lost 4 bases and 0 bases, there was a span of 12 bases. The CDR3 sequence: CASGSHIRSNYGYTF. For the CDR3, the DNA is TGTGCTAGTGGTTCTCACATCCGATCTAACTATGGCTACACCTTC.